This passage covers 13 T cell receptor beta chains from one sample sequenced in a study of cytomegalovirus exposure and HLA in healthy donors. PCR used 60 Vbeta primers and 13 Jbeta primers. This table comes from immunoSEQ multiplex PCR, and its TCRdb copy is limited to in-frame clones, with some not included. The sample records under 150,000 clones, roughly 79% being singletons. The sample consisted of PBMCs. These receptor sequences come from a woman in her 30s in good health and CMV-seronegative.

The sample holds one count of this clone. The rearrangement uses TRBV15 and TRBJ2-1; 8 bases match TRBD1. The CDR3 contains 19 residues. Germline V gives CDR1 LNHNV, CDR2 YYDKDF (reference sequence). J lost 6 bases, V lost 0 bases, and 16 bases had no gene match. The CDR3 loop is CATSRDFSSGQGAPNEQFF. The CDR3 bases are TGTGCCACCAGCAGAGATTTTTCAAGCGGGCAGGGGGCTCCCAATGAGCAGTTCTTC.

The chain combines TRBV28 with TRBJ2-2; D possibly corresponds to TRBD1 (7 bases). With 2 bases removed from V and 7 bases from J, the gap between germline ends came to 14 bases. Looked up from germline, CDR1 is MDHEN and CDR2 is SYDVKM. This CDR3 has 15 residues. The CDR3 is CASSLPYRGGGELFF. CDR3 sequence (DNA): TGTGCCAGCAGTTTACCCTACAGGGGAGGCGGGGAGCTGTTTTTT.

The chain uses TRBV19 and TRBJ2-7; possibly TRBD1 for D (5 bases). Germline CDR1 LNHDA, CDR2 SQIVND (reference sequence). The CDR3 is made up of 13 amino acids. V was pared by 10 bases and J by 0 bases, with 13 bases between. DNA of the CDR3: TGTGCCACTCGCAGGGAAAGCTCCTACGAGCAGTACTTC. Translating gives CATRRESSYEQYF.

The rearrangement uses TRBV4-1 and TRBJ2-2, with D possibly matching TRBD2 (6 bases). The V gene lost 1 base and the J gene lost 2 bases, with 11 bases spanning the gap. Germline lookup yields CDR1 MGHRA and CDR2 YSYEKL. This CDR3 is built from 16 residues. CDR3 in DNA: TGCGCCAGCAGCCAAGGACGCGGGGCCAACACCGGGGAGCTGTTTTTT. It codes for CASSQGRGANTGELFF.

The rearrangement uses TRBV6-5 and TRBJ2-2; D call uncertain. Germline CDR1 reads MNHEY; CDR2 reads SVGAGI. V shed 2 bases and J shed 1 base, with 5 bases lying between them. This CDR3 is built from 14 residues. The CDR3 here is CASSYGENTGELFF. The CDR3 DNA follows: TGTGCCAGCAGTTACGGAGAGAACACCGGGGAGCTGTTTTTT.

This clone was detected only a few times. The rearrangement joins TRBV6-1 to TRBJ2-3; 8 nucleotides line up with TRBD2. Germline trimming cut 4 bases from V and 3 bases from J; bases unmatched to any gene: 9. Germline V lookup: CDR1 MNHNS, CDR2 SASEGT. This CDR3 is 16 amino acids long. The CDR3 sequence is CASSVSSGSGTDTQYF. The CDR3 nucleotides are TGTGCCAGCAGTGTTTCCAGCGGGAGTGGTACAGATACGCAGTATTTT.

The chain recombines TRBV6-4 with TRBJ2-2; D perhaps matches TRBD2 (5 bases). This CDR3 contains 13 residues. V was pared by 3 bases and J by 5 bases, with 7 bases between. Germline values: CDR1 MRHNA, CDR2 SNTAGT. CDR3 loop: CASSERETGELFF. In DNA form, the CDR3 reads TGTGCCAGCAGTGAGAGGGAAACCGGGGAGCTGTTTTTT.

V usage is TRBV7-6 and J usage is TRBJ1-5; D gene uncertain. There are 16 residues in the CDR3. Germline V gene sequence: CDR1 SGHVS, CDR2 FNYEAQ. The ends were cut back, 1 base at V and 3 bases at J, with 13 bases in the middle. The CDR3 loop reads CASSLDVPGNNQPQHF. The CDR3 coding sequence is TGTGCCAGCAGCTTAGATGTTCCGGGGAACAATCAGCCCCAGCATTTT.

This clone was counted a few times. The CDR3 DNA is TGTGCCAGCAGTGGCGGCACCGGGGAGCTGTTTTTT. It codes for CASSGGTGELFF. This chain connects TRBV6-1 to TRBJ2-2; unclear D gene. V gave up 4 bases and J gave up 4 bases, with 4 bases separating them. This CDR3 has 12 residues. Germline CDR1 reads MNHNS; CDR2 reads SASEGT.

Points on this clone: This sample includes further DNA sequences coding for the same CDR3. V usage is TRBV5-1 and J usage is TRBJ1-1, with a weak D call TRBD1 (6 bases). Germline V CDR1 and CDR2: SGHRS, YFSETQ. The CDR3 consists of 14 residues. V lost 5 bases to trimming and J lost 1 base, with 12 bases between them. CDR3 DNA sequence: TGCGCCAGCAGTTTTACAGGGTGGAACACTGAAGCTTTCTTT. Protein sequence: CASSFTGWNTEAFF.

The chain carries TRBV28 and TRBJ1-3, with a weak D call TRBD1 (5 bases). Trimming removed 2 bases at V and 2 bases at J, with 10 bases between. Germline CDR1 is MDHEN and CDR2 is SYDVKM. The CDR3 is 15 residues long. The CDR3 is CASSLKGRAGNTIYF. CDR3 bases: TGTGCCAGCAGTTTAAAAGGCAGGGCTGGAAACACCATATATTTT.

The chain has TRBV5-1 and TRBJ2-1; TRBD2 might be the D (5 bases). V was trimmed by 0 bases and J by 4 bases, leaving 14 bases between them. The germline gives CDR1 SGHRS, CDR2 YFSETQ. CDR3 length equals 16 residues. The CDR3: CASSLEGAVTYNEQFF. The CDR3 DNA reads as TGCGCCAGCAGCTTGGAGGGAGCGGTCACGTACAATGAGCAGTTCTTC. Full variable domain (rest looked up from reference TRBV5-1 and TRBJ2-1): KAGVTQTPRYLIKTRGQQVTLSCSPISGHRSVSWYQQTPGQGLQFLFEYFSETQRNKGNFPGRFSGRQFSNSRSEMNVSTLELGDSALYLCASSLEGAVTYNEQFFGPGTRLTVL.

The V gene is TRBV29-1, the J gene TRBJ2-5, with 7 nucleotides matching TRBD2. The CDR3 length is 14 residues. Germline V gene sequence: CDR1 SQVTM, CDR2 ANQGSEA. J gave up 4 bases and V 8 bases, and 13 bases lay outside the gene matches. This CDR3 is CSFWSSASGETQYF. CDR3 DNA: TGCAGCTTCTGGAGCAGTGCTAGCGGAGAGACCCAGTACTTC.